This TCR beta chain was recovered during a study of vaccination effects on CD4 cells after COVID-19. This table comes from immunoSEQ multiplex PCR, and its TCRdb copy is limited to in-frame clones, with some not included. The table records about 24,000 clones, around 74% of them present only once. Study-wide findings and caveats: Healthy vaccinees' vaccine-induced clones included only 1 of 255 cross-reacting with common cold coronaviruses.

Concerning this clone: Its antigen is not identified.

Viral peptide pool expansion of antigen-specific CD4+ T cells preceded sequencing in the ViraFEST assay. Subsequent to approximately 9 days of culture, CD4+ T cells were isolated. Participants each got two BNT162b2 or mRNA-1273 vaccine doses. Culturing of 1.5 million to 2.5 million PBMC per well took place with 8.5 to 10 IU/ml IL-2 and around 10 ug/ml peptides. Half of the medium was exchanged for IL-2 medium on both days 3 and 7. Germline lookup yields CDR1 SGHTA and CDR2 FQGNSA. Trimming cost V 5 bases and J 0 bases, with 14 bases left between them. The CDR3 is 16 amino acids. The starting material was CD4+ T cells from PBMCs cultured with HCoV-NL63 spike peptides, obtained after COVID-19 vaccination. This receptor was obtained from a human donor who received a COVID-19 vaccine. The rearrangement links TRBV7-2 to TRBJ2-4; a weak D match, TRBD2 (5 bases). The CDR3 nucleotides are TGTGCCAGCAGCCCCTCCCGGGAACTAGCCAAAAACATTCAGTACTTC. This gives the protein CASSPSRELAKNIQYF.